This T cell receptor (beta chain) was captured by sequencing in a study of low-dose radiotherapy and immunotherapy resistance in tumors. Study information: TRAV- and TRBV-specific primers, spanning alpha and beta chains, primed first-strand cDNA.

The time point was: after trial treatment. Sample treatment: LDRT plus nivolumab, ipilimumab, low-dose cyclophosphamide and aspirin (RACIN trial). Every donor's regimen consisted of nivolumab, ipilimumab, aspirin, low-dose cyclophosphamide and low-dose radiotherapy. Those who qualified had advanced solid tumors (lacking tumor-infiltrating lymphocytes). Trimming at V came to 2 bases and at J to 8 bases, leaving 4 bases not matched to a gene. Germline CDR1 SGHNT, CDR2 YYREEE (reference sequence). The CDR3 sequence is 15 residues long. Using a constant-region primer together with a V-primer adapter, TCRs were subjected to 20 PCR cycles of amplification. TCRdb reprocessed the reads with MiXCR, giving one entry per CDR3 protein. The data hold roughly 48,000 distinct CDR3 sequences, with roughly 33% observed a single time. Many counts were recorded for this clonotype.

The clonotype was recovered from a male donor with rectosigmoid adenocarcinoma. The sample here was PBMCs, taken after low-dose radiotherapy plus immunotherapy. The J gene is TRBJ1-6, the V gene TRBV5-4; TRBD1 matches 10 bases. CDR3 coding DNA: TGTGCCAGCAGCTTTGGAGGGACAGGGGATTCACCCCTCCACTTT. It codes for CASSFGGTGDSPLHF.